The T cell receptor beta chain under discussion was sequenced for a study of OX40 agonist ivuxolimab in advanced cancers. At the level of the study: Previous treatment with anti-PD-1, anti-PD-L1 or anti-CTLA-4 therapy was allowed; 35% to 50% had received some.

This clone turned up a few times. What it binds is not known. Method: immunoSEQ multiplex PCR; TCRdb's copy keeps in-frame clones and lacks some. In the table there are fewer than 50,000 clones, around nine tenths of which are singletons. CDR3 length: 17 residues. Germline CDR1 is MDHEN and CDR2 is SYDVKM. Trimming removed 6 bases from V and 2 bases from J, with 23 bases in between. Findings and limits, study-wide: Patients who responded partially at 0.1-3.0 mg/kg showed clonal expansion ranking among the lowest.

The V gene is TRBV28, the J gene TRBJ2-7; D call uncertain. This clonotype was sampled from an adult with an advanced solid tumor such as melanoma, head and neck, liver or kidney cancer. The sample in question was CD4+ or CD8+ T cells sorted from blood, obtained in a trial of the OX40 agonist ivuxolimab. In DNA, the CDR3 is TGTGCCAGCAGCACCACCTTGCCCTCGAGGTTGACCTACGAGCAGTACTTC. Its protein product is CASSTTLPSRLTYEQYF.